The 13 T cell receptor beta chains in this list originate from one sample, sequenced in a study of T cells in Graves' hyperthyroidism and ophthalmopathy. Researchers amplified the TCR beta CDR3 regions from RNA transcripts. HTBI primers were the set used in a first-round RT-PCR of the TCR CDR3. MiXCR, run by TCRdb on the multiplex PCR reads, gives a single entry per CDR3 protein. The sample includes about half a million distinct CDR3 sequences, 24% of them seen just once. Sequenced sample: blood. The receptors were gathered from a woman in her 30s with Graves' ophthalmopathy.

This clonotype was observed once. The V and J genes are TRBV6-1 and TRBJ1-2; 12 nucleotides align to TRBD1. The J segment lost 7 bases and the V segment lost 3 bases, leaving 3 bases of the junction unmatched. The CDR3 contains 14 residues. Germline V CDR1 and CDR2: MNHNS, SASEGT. The CDR3: CASSDRDRGLGYTF. The DNA of the CDR3 is TGTGCCAGCAGTGACCGGGACAGGGGGCTTGGCTACACCTTC.

This clonotype came up a few times. This chain connects TRBV10-3 to TRBJ1-5; the match to TRBD1 covers 10 bases. Per the germline V gene, CDR1 is ENHRY and CDR2 is SYGVKD. V gave up 3 bases and J gave up 7 bases; unmatched junction bases: 6. The CDR3 is 15 amino acids. This CDR3 is CAISEGTGAGQPQHF. CDR3 sequence (DNA): TGTGCCATCAGTGAAGGGACAGGGGCAGGACAGCCCCAGCATTTT.

A few counts support this clonotype. CDR3 sequence (DNA): TGTGCCAGCAGCTACACCCCTGGGGGGACTGGTGGCTACACCTTC. Translated: CASSYTPGGTGGYTF. V and J are TRBV28 and TRBJ1-2; D is perhaps TRBD1 (5 bases). This CDR3 spans 15 amino acids. Germline V lookup: CDR1 MDHEN, CDR2 SYDVKM. Trimming pared 6 bases from V and 7 bases from J, leaving 21 bases between.

About this clonotype itself: Given a much more abundant clone one base away, this may be a read error. The J gene is TRBJ1-2, the V gene TRBV6-5; 7 bases line up with TRBD1. This CDR3 has 14 amino acids. Germline CDR1 reads MNHEY; CDR2 reads SVGAGI. Here the CDR3 reads CGSSLQGRFRTYTF. In DNA form, the CDR3 reads TGTGGCAGCAGTTTACAGGGGAGATTCCGAACCTACACCTTC.

The chain employs TRBV28 and TRBJ1-2; no clear D. The ends were cut back, 5 bases at V and 0 bases at J, with 10 bases in the middle. Looked up from germline, CDR1 is MDHEN and CDR2 is SYDVKM. The length of the CDR3 is 14 residues. CDR3 nucleotides: TGTGCCAGCAGTGAAGCAGTTGCTAACTATGGCTACACCTTC. Translating gives CASSEAVANYGYTF.

The chain couples TRBV3-1 to TRBJ1-5; D gene uncertain. The CDR3 covers 14 residues. V lost 4 bases to trimming and J lost 1 base, with 8 bases between them. CDR1 LGHDT and CDR2 YNNKEL come from the germline V gene (reference sequence). CDR3 nucleotides: TGTGCCAGCAGCCTCTCGGCGAGCAATCAGCCCCAGCATTTT. It encodes CASSLSASNQPQHF.

The gene calls are TRBV20-1 and TRBJ2-7; the D gene is possibly TRBD2 (6 bases). The CDR3 loop spans 14 amino acids. CDR1 and CDR2 (germline): DFQATT, SNEGSKA (reference sequence). With 3 bases removed from V and 1 base from J, the gap between germline ends came to 13 bases. This CDR3 is CSASRLAHSYEQYF. The DNA for the CDR3 is TGCAGTGCTAGTCGGCTAGCGCATTCCTACGAGCAGTACTTC.

At least ten counts were recorded for this clonotype. This chain joins TRBV7-6 and TRBJ2-7; D perhaps matches TRBD2 (5 bases). This CDR3 spans 15 amino acids. Trimming pared 6 bases from V and 3 bases from J, leaving 18 bases between. CDR1 is SGHVS, CDR2 FNYEAQ, per germline. The CDR3 region is CASRRAEQLIYEQYF. The CDR3 coding sequence is TGTGCCAGCAGGCGGGCCGAACAGCTAATCTACGAGCAGTACTTC.

J is TRBJ1-1 and V is TRBV4-2, with no clear D. Trimming cost V 0 bases and J 4 bases, with 12 bases left between them. Germline V lookup: CDR1 LGHNA, CDR2 YNFKEQ. This CDR3 is 15 amino acids long. CDR3 loop: CASSQDHGVGTEAFF. CDR3 DNA sequence: TGTGCCAGCAGCCAAGATCATGGCGTTGGCACTGAAGCTTTCTTT.

The table lists this clonotype with many counts. The V call is TRBV12-3 or TRBV12-4, the J call TRBJ2-2; tentative D call: TRBD2 (6 bases). V lost 5 bases and J 3 bases, leaving 7 bases between the germline ends. The CDR3 length is 13 residues. The CDR3 nucleotides are TGTGCCAGCAGTCCGGGGGACACCGGGGAGCTGTTTTTT. Amino acid sequence: CASSPGDTGELFF.

The V call is TRBV7-9, the J call TRBJ1-2, with 11 bases matching TRBD1. The V gene's germline CDR1 is SEHNR and CDR2 FQNEAQ (reference sequence). The CDR3 extends over 15 amino acids. Trimming cost V 5 bases and J 7 bases; bases outside gene matches: 9. The CDR3 loop is CASSPTPDRGLGYTF. The DNA of the CDR3 is TGTGCCAGCAGCCCGACGCCGGACAGGGGGCTTGGCTACACCTTC.

The V gene is TRBV6-2 or TRBV6-3, the J gene TRBJ2-7; 11 bases fit TRBD2. Germline V CDR1 and CDR2: MNHEY, SVGEGT. This CDR3 region has 18 residues. Trimming at V came to 6 bases and at J to 5 bases, leaving 18 bases not matched to a gene. The CDR3: CASRRTGGWTSGYHEQYF. DNA of the CDR3: TGTGCCAGCAGGAGAACAGGGGGCTGGACTAGCGGGTACCACGAGCAGTACTTC.

This clonotype showed up many times. CDR3 sequence (DNA): TGTGCCAGCAGTGAAGCGCCAGGGGGCTCATATGGCTACACCTTC. Its protein product is CASSEAPGGSYGYTF. The chain has TRBV6-1 and TRBJ1-2; TRBD1 aligns across 8 bases. V was pared by 0 bases and J by 5 bases, with 5 bases of the junction left unmatched. CDR1 and CDR2 (germline): MNHNS, SASEGT. The CDR3 totals 15 residues.